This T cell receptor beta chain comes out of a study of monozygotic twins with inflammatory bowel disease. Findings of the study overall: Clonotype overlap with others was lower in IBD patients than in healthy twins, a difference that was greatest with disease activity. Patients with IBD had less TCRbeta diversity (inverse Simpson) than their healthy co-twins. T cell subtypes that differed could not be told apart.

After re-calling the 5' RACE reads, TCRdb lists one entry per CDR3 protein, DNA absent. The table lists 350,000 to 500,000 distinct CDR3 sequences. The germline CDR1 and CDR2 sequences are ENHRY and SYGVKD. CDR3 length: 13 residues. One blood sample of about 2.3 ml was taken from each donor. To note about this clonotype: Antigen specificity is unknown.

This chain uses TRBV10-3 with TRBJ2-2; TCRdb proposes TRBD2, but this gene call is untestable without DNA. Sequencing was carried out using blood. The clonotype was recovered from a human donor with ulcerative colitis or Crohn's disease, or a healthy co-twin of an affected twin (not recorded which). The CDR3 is CAISEREIGELFF.